These 13 T cell receptor beta chains came from one sample sequenced in a study of T cells expressing NK-cell markers (dated by TCRdb to 2018 to 2021). The library was obtained by 5' RACE. The sequencer was an Illumina HiSeq 2000. TCRdb reprocessed the reads, reporting each CDR3 protein sequence once and no DNA. This sample's table carries 400,000 or so distinct CDR3 sequences. The ten largest clones take up about 10% of the sample. Input material: blood T cells: a sorted CD56 or NKG2C T cell subset, CD4+ or CD8+ T cells, or bulk PBMC T cells (not recorded which). The receptors derive from a woman aged 45-60 years in good health. Donor details come from another sample of the same person, matched by shared clones.

This chain links TRBV5-1 with TRBJ2-2; the D gene TCRdb calls, TRBD2, cannot be checked with no DNA. CDR3 length: 15 amino acids. Germline lookup yields CDR1 SGHRS and CDR2 YFSETQ. CDR3 protein: CASNLQSGRSGELFF.

The genes are TRBV4-2 and TRBJ1-3; TCRdb's assignment of TRBD1 cannot be checked, as there is no DNA. Germline lookup yields CDR1 LGHNA and CDR2 YNFKEQ. CDR3 length equals 15 residues. The CDR3 sequence: CASSQGPGGGNTIYF.

The CDR3 loop reads CASSLLSRTSGRDTQYF. The chain has TRBV6-6 and TRBJ2-3; there is no DNA to check the TCRdb D call of TRBD2. The CDR3 is made up of 17 amino acids. From germline, CDR1 is MNHNY and CDR2 SVGAGI (reference sequence).

The chain carries TRBV4-2 and TRBJ2-3; without DNA, the TCRdb call of TRBD2 cannot be checked. CDR3 length equals 18 residues. From germline, CDR1 is LGHNA and CDR2 YNFKEQ. This CDR3 is CASSQEGGTSGPTDTQYF.

The genes are TRBV12-3 or TRBV12-4 and TRBJ2-3; the D gene TCRdb calls, TRBD1, cannot be checked with no DNA. The length of the CDR3 is 14 residues. CDR3 residues: CASISGLYGDTQYF.

The chain combines TRBV24-1 with TRBJ2-2; TCRdb's D call, TRBD2, is unchecked because there is no DNA. The CDR3 is 15 residues long. From germline, CDR1 is KGHDR and CDR2 SFDVKD. This CDR3 is CATSDTGGRTGELFF.

The V and J genes are TRBV20-1 and TRBJ2-1; TCRdb outputs TRBD1, but without DNA this stays unchecked. The CDR3 spans 15 residues. Germline V gene data show CDR1 as DFQATT and CDR2 as SNEGSKA (reference sequence). The CDR3 protein is CSARAAGTGSNEQFF.

V is TRBV19 and J is TRBJ2-1; with no DNA, the TCRdb D assignment of TRBD1 cannot be verified. Germline-derived CDR1 and CDR2 are LNHDA and SQIVND (reference sequence). The CDR3 has 12 residues. This chain's CDR3 is CASRVLPDEQFF.

The chain joins TRBV10-3 to TRBJ2-1; TCRdb outputs TRBD1, but without DNA this stays unchecked. The CDR3 is 14 amino acids. Germline V CDR1 and CDR2: ENHRY, SYGVKD. The CDR3 sequence is CAIAWGQDNDEQFF.

J is TRBJ1-1 and V is TRBV7-8; no DNA is available, so the TRBD1 call from TCRdb remains unchecked. The V gene's germline CDR1 is SGHVS and CDR2 FQNEAQ. The CDR3 loop spans 14 amino acids. The CDR3 region is CASSPRQGPYEAFF.

The V call is TRBV5-6, the J call TRBJ2-7; absent DNA, TCRdb's TRBD1 call cannot be checked. The CDR3 is 15 residues long. The germline CDR1 and CDR2 sequences are SGHDT and YYEEEE. CDR3 protein: CASSFGGSVNYEQYF.

The V and J genes are TRBV11-3 and TRBJ2-2. There are 12 residues in the CDR3. Per the germline V gene, CDR1 is SGHNT and CDR2 is YENEEA. Here the CDR3 reads CASSRSVGELFF.

The chain combines TRBV5-6 with TRBJ2-7; TCRdb's D call, TRBD1, is unchecked because there is no DNA. The V gene's germline CDR1 is SGHDT and CDR2 YYEEEE. This CDR3 contains 15 residues. The CDR3 spells CASSLGPDRAYEQYF.